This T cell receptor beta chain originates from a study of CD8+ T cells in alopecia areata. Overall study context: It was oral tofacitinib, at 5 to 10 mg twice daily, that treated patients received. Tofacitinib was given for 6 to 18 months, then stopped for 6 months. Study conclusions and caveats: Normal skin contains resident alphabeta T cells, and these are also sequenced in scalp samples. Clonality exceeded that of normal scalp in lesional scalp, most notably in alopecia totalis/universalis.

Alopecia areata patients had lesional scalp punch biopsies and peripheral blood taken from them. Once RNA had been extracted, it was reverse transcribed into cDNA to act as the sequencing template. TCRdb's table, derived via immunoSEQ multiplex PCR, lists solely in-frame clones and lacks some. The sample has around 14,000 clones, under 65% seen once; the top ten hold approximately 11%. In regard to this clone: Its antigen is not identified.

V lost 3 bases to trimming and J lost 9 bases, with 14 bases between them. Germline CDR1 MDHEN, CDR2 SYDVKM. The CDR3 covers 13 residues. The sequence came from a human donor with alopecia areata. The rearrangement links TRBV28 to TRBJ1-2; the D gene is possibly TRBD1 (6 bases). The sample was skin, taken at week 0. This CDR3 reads CASSLAQGSRYTF. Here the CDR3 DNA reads TGTGCCAGCAGTTTGGCCCAGGGGTCTCGCTACACCTTC.